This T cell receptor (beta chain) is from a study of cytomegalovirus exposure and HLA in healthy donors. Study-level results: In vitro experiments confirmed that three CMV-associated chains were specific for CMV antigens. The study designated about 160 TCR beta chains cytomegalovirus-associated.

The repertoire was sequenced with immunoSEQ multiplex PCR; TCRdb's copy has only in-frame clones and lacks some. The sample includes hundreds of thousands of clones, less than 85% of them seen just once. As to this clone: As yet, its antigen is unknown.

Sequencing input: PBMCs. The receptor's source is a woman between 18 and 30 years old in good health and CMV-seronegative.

CDR3 DNA: TGTGCCAGCAGCTTGAGACCGGGAGACGAGCAGTACTTC. Translated, it gives CASSLRPGDEQYF. The J gene is TRBJ2-7, the V gene TRBV5-6; the D gene is possibly TRBD2 (6 bases). The germline CDR1 and CDR2 sequences are SGHDT and YYEEEE. This CDR3 comprises 13 residues. Between the trimmed V and J ends, which lost 1 base and 5 bases, there was a span of 10 bases.